This T cell receptor (beta chain) emerged from a study of post-analysis software for immune sequencing data. Across the study: In terms of disease course, relapsing-remitting, secondary progressive and progressive-relapsing multiple sclerosis were included. Study findings and constraints: Same-batch samples co-clustered strongly by F measure. Elevated frequency relative to controls characterized roughly 5 TRBV segments in patients, TRBV5-6, TRBV5-1 and TRBV20-1 among them. Those with multiple sclerosis, the patient group, showed significantly lower normalized Chao1 diversity than controls.

In the case of this clonotype: Its antigen is as yet unknown.

V was clipped by 0 bases and J by 4 bases; unmatched bases: 10. There are 17 residues in the CDR3. Per the germline V gene, CDR1 is SQVTM and CDR2 is ANQGSEA. The library was made from cDNA and included unique molecular identifiers. Each batch of roughly 0.9 to 10 million T cells produced roughly 0.5 million cDNA molecules. TCRdb re-derived calls from the PCR reads in MiXCR, one entry per CDR3 protein. The sample records about 180,000 distinct CDR3 sequences, 25% to 35% being singletons. The sequenced sample consisted of blood. This TCR derives from a girl aged 10 to 17 with multiple sclerosis. The V and J genes are TRBV29-1 and TRBJ2-3; TRBD2 aligns across 10 bases. DNA of the CDR3: TGCAGCGTTGAAGATCCGGCTAGCGGGAGATCCCCAGATACGCAGTATTTT. This translates into CSVEDPASGRSPDTQYF.